These T cell receptor beta chains were read from a single sample in a study of shared clonotypes between healthy human individuals. TCRdb's copy holds only in-frame clones and misses some; the assay was immunoSEQ multiplex PCR. The sample includes about 2.2 million clones, roughly 93% of them seen just once. Sample: naive CD8+ T cells from PBMCs. The receptor source for this set is a young man in good health. Some clones in this sample may be carry-over from other donors' samples. Both conserved end residues are part of each CDR3. The D gene is left open where the match is weak.

V	D	J	length	CDR3	DNA
TRBV9	NA	TRBJ2-7	16	CASSHRAGTHAYEQYF	TGTGCCAGCAGCCACAGGGCCGGGACACACGCCTACGAGCAGTACTTC
TRBV28	NA	TRBJ1-2	15	CASSSGMGLVYGYTF	TGTGCCAGCAGTTCGGGGATGGGACTCGTCTATGGCTACACCTTC
TRBV7-6	TRBD1	TRBJ2-3	17	CASSSYRQGGGTDTQYF	TGTGCCAGCAGTTCCTACCGACAGGGCGGAGGCACAGATACGCAGTATTTT
TRBV21-1	NA	TRBJ2-7	16	CASSKVKDASSYEQYF	TGTGCCAGCAGCAAAGTAAAGGACGCGAGCTCCTACGAGCAGTACTTC
TRBV21-1	NA	TRBJ2-2	16	CASSKAGGANTGELFF	TGTGCCAGCAGCAAAGCGGGGGGCGCTAACACCGGGGAGCTGTTTTTT
TRBV6-5	TRBD1	TRBJ2-3	15	CASTESGTDTDTQYF	TGTGCCAGCACCGAAAGTGGGACAGATACAGATACGCAGTATTTT
TRBV5-8	NA	TRBJ2-7	12	CASSLTDYEQYF	TGTGCCAGCAGCTTAACAGACTACGAGCAGTACTTC
TRBV2	TRBD2	TRBJ2-5	15	CASSWPAGGPETQYF	TGTGCCAGCAGCTGGCCAGCGGGAGGGCCGGAGACCCAGTACTTC
TRBV27	NA	TRBJ2-3	15	CASSLRKPSTDTQYF	TGTGCCAGCAGTCTCCGAAAACCTAGCACAGATACGCAGTATTTT
TRBV27	NA	TRBJ1-5	14	CASSRLTPNQPQHF	TGTGCCAGCAGTCGTTTGACTCCCAATCAGCCCCAGCATTTT